This TCR beta chain was found in a study of blood T cell repertoires in COVID-19. Across the whole study: Acute-phase and convalescent COVID-19 samples originated in the United States, Italy and Spain. In each case, the material was cDNA or gDNA derived from T cells, B-cell-depleted T cells, or PBMCs.

Trimming at V came to 4 bases and at J to 5 bases, leaving 6 bases not matched to a gene. The CDR3 has 14 residues. Germline CDR1 ENHRY, CDR2 SYGVKD. As processed by the authors: Reference gene primer amplification yielded estimated nucleated cell counts. Profiled with immunoSEQ multiplex PCR; TCRdb holds only in-frame clones, not every one. V, J and clone size reflect that table, while D and trimming were determined from the DNA. The sample records fewer than 250,000 clones, approximately 85% being singletons. The sample taken for sequencing was peripheral blood. The source of this sequence is a woman in her 70s with acute or convalescent COVID-19. The chain is built from TRBV10-3 and TRBJ1-2, with 8 bases aligning to TRBD1. Here the CDR3 DNA reads TGTGCCATCAGTGCCGAGACAGGGGTTTATGGCTACACCTTC. Protein product: CAISAETGVYGYTF.